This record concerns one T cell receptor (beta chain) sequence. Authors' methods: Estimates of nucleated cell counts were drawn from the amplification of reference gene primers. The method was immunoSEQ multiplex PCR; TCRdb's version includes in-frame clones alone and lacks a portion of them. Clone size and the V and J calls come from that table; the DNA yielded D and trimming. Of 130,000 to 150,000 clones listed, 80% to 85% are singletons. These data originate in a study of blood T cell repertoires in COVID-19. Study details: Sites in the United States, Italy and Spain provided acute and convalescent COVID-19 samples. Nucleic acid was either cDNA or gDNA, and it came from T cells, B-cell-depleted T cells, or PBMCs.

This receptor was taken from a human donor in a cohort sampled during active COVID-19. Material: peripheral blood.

The CDR3 protein is CASSYGLHRGIYEQYF. The CDR3 bases are TGTGCCAGCAGCTACGGACTCCATCGTGGGATCTACGAGCAGTACTTC. The chain has TRBV3-1 (or the pseudogene TRBV3-2) and TRBJ2-7; TRBD2 might be the D (5 bases). This CDR3 has 16 residues. Germline-derived CDR1 and CDR2 are LGHDT and YNNKEL (reference sequence). Trimming removed 5 bases from V and 3 bases from J, with 20 bases in between.